This is a list of T cell receptor beta chains from one sample in a study of T-cell reconstitution after alpha-beta-depleted transplantation in children. TCRdb processed the PCR reads anew with MiXCR; each CDR3 protein has one entry. The sample carries under 85,000 distinct CDR3 sequences, about a sixth recorded once. Here the sequenced sample was PBMCs, mostly from graft donor cells, taken 360 days after TCRalphabeta/CD19-depleted stem cell transplant. These receptors were collected from a male patient between 2 and 15 years old who had a stem cell transplant for acute lymphoblastic leukemia, so the T cells may come from the graft donor. Each CDR3 is given with its conserved first and last residue. Each record gives: CDR3 protein, CDR3 DNA, CDR3 length, V gene, clone size, J gene, D gene. A D gene is named only where the DNA matches it firmly. Size is omitted from some rows. Given values are once, few, many or a class for expanded clones.

CDR3aa: CATSDASGTRTDTQYF; CDR3nt: TGTGCCACCAGTGATGCTAGCGGGACTCGCACAGATACGCAGTATTTT; len: 16; v_gene: TRBV24-1; abundance: .; j_gene: TRBJ2-3; d_gene: TRBD2
CDR3aa: CASSLRGDRNQPQHF; CDR3nt: TGCGCCAGCAGCTTGAGAGGGGACAGGAATCAGCCCCAGCATTTT; len: 15; v_gene: TRBV5-1; abundance: .; j_gene: TRBJ1-5; d_gene: TRBD1
CDR3aa: CASSSGQPWEQYF; CDR3nt: TGTGCCAGCAGCTCAGGACAGCCTTGGGAGCAGTACTTC; len: 13; v_gene: TRBV9; abundance: few; j_gene: TRBJ2-7; d_gene: .
CDR3aa: CASQRVAGEKLFF; CDR3nt: TGTGCCAGCCAGAGGGTCGCGGGTGAAAAACTGTTTTTT; len: 13; v_gene: TRBV19; abundance: .; j_gene: TRBJ1-4; d_gene: .
CDR3aa: CATRGQLTQGYEQYF; CDR3nt: TGTGCAACTCGCGGACAGCTCACCCAGGGCTACGAGCAGTACTTC; len: 15; v_gene: TRBV24-1; abundance: few; j_gene: TRBJ2-7; d_gene: .
CDR3aa: CASSLDLGNYGYTF; CDR3nt: TGTGCCAGCAGCTTAGATCTCGGAAACTATGGCTACACCTTC; len: 14; v_gene: TRBV11-2; abundance: many; j_gene: TRBJ1-2; d_gene: .
CDR3aa: CASSPLTMNTEAFF; CDR3nt: TGTGCCAGCAGTCCCCTTACTATGAACACTGAAGCTTTCTTT; len: 14; v_gene: TRBV12-3/TRBV12-4; abundance: .; j_gene: TRBJ1-1; d_gene: .
CDR3aa: CSARDRGMETQYF; CDR3nt: TGCAGTGCTAGAGATCGTGGAATGGAGACCCAGTACTTC; len: 13; v_gene: TRBV20-1; abundance: few; j_gene: TRBJ2-5; d_gene: .
CDR3aa: CASSYSAGALYNEQFF; CDR3nt: TGTGCCAGCAGTTACTCGGCGGGCGCCCTTTACAATGAGCAGTTCTTC; len: 16; v_gene: TRBV6-5; abundance: .; j_gene: TRBJ2-1; d_gene: .
CDR3aa: CASSYSPTVETQYF; CDR3nt: TGTGCCAGCAGTTACTCCCCCACAGTGGAGACCCAGTACTTC; len: 14; v_gene: TRBV6-2/TRBV6-3; abundance: .; j_gene: TRBJ2-5; d_gene: .
CDR3aa: CSARDWREVTDTQYF; CDR3nt: TGCAGTGCTAGAGATTGGCGGGAGGTCACAGATACGCAGTATTTT; len: 15; v_gene: TRBV20-1; abundance: .; j_gene: TRBJ2-3; d_gene: TRBD2
CDR3aa: CAWGVRAGANVLTF; CDR3nt: TGTGCCTGGGGAGTAAGGGCTGGGGCCAACGTCCTGACTTTC; len: 14; v_gene: TRBV7-9; abundance: .; j_gene: TRBJ2-6; d_gene: .
CDR3aa: CASSQTSHSPAQYF; CDR3nt: TGTGCCAGCAGCCAGACCAGCCACTCTCCGGCGCAGTACTTC; len: 14; v_gene: TRBV3-1; abundance: .; j_gene: TRBJ2-7; d_gene: .